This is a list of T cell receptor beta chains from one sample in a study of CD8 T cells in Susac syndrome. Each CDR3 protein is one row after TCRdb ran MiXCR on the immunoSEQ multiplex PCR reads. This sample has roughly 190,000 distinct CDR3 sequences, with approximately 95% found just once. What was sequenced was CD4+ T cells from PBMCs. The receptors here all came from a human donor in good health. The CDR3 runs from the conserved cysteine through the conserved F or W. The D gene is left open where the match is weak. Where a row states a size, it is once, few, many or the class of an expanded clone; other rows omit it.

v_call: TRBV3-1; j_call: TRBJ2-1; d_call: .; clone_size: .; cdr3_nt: TGTGCCAGCAGGGGGGTAAGCTCCTACAATGAGCAGTTCTTC; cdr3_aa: CASRGVSSYNEQFF
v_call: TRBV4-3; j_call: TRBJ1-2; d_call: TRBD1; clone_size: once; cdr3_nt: TGCGCCAGCAGCCAAGAAGGGACAGGGGTGTATGGCTACACCTTC; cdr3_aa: CASSQEGTGVYGYTF
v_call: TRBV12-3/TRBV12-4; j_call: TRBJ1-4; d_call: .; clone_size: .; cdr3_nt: TGTGCCAGCAGTCCGCCAACAGGGAGGAATGAAAAACTGTTTTTT; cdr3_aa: CASSPPTGRNEKLFF
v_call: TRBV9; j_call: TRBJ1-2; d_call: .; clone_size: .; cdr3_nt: TGTGCCAGCAGCCCTAGGACAGCGCACTATGGCTACACCTTC; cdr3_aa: CASSPRTAHYGYTF
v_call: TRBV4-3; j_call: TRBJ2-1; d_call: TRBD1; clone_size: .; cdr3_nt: TGCGCCAGCAGCCAAGAGACACGATCCGGGACAGGGTCAAGCAATGAGCAGTTCTTC; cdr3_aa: CASSQETRSGTGSSNEQFF
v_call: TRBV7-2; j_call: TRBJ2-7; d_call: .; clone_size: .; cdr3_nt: TGTGCCAGCATAAACCCGGGACTGGGCGAGTTGCAGTACTTC; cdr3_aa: CASINPGLGELQYF
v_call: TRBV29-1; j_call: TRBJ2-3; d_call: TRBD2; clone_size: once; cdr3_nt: TGCAGCGTGCGGGGACTAGCGGGAAGTCCAGATACGCAGTATTTT; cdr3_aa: CSVRGLAGSPDTQYF
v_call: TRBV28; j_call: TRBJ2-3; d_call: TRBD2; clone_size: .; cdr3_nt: TGTGCCAGCAGCCTGACTGCGGGAGTAATAGATACGCAGTATTTT; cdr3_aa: CASSLTAGVIDTQYF
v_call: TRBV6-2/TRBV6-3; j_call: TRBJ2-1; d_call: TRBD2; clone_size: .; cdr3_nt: TGTGCCAGCAGTTACGGCGGGAGCCCGAACAATGAGCAGTTCTTC; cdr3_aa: CASSYGGSPNNEQFF
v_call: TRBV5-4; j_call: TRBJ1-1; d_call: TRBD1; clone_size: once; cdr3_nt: TGTGCCAGCAGCTTGGGGACAGGGTCTTATGCTGAAGCTTTCTTT; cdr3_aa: CASSLGTGSYAEAFF
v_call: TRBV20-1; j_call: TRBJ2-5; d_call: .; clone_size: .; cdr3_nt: TGCAGTGCCCGGCTCGGCGGGACCCAGTACTTC; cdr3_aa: CSARLGGTQYF
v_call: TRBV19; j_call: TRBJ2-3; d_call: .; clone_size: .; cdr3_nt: TGTGCCAGTAGTATGGCTAGCAGGGGTACAGATACGCAGTATTTT; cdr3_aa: CASSMASRGTDTQYF
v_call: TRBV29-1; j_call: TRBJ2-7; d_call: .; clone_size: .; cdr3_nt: TGCAGCGCCACCGACAGAGTCACCTACGAGCAGTACTTC; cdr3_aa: CSATDRVTYEQYF
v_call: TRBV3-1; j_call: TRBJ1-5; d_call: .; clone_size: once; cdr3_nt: TGTGCCAGCAGCCAGGGGCACGATCAGCCCCAGCATTTT; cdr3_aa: CASSQGHDQPQHF
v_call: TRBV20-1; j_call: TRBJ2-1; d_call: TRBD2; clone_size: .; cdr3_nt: TGCAGTGCTAGCCGAACTAGCGGGATTTACAATGAGCAGTTCTTC; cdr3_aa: CSASRTSGIYNEQFF
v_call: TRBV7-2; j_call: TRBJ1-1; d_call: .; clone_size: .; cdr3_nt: TGTGCCAGCAGCTACCTTAACTTTAACACTGAAGCTTTCTTT; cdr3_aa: CASSYLNFNTEAFF
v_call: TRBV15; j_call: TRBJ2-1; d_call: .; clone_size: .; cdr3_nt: TGTGCCACCAGCGGGACGAGTTTCTCCTACAATGAGCAGTTCTTC; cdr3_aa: CATSGTSFSYNEQFF
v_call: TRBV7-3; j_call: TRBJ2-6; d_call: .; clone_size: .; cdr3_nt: TGTGCCAGCAGCAAATGGGGTAGAGGGTACTCTGGGGCCAACGTCCTGACTTTC; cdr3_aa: CASSKWGRGYSGANVLTF
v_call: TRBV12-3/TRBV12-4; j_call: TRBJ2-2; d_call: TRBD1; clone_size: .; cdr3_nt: TGTGCCAGCAACCAGGGGGCTGCGAACACCGGGGAGCTGTTTTTT; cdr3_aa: CASNQGAANTGELFF
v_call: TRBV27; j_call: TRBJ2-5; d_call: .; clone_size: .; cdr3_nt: TGTGCCAGCAGACCACTAAGTCGGGAAGAGACCCAGTACTTC; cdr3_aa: CASRPLSREETQYF
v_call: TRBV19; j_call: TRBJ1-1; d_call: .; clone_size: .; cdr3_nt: TGTGCCAGTAGTGGTACGGGACTCCAGAACACTGAAGCTTTCTTT; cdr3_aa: CASSGTGLQNTEAFF
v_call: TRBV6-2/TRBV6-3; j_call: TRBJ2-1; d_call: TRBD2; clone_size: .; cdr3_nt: TGTGCCAGCAGCCCGGGACTAGCGTCCTACAATGAGCAGTTCTTC; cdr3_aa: CASSPGLASYNEQFF
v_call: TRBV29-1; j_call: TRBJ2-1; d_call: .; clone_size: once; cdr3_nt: TGCAGCGTCACAAGAGGGGGAAGGGATGAGCAGTTCTTC; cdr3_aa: CSVTRGGRDEQFF
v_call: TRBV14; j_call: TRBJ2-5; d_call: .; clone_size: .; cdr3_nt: TGTGCCAGCAGCCAAGCGACAGGACGGGAGACCCAGTACTTC; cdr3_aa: CASSQATGRETQYF
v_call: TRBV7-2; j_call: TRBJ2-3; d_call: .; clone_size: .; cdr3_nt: TGTGCCAGCAGCTCCTGGTCCTCTCCCACAGATACGCAGTATTTT; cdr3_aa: CASSSWSSPTDTQYF
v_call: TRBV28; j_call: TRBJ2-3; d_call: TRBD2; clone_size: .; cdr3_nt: TGTGCCAGCAGGTTCGGGGGGAGCACAGATACGCAGTATTTT; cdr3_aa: CASRFGGSTDTQYF